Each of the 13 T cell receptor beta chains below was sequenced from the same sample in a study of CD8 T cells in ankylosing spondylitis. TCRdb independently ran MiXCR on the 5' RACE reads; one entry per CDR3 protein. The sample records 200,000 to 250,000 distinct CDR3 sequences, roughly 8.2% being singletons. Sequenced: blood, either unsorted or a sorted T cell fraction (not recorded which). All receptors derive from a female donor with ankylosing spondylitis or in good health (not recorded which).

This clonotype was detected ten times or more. DNA of the CDR3: TGCAGTGCTAGTTTCCGGAGGGGCACTGAAGCTTTCTTT. Its protein is CSASFRRGTEAFF. V and J are TRBV20-1 and TRBJ1-1, with D tentatively TRBD1 (5 bases). Germline CDR1 and CDR2: DFQATT and SNEGSKA (reference sequence). CDR3 length: 13 residues. V dropped 3 bases and J dropped 4 bases, with 12 bases sitting between them.

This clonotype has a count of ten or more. CDR3 bases: TGCGCCAGCAGCTCGGGACTAGATCCCGATACGCAGTATTTT. This gives the protein CASSSGLDPDTQYF. The chain combines TRBV4-3 with TRBJ2-3, with 8 bases identical to TRBD2. The CDR3 loop spans 14 amino acids. Unmatched junction bases numbered 7, after V lost 5 bases and J lost 6 bases. Germline V lookup: CDR1 LGHNA, CDR2 YSLEER.

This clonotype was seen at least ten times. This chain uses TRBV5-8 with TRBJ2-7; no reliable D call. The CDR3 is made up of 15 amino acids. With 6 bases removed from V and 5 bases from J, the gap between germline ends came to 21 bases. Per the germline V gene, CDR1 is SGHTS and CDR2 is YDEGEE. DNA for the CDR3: TGTGCCAGCACACGCAGGATGGGGTTAGGAAACGAGCAGTACTTC. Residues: CASTRRMGLGNEQYF.

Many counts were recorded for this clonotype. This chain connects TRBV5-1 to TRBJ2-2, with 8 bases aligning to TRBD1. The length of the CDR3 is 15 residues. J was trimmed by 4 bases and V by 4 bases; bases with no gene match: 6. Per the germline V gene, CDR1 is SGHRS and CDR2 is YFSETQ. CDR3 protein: CASSPGQGGTGELFF. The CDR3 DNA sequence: TGCGCCAGCAGCCCCGGACAGGGCGGCACCGGGGAGCTGTTTTTT.

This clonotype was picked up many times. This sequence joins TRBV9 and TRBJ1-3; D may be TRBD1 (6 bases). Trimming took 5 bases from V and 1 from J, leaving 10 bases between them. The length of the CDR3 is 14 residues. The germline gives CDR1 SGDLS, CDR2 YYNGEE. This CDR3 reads CASSEGGSGNTIYF. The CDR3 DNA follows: TGTGCCAGCAGTGAGGGGGGGTCTGGAAACACCATATATTTT.

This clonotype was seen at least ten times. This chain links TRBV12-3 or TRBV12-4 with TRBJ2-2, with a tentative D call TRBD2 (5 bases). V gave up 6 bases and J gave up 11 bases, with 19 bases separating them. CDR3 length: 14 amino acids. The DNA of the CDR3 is TGTGCCAGCAGCTTACTAGTTTTGGTAGGAGAGCTGTTTTTT. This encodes CASSLLVLVGELFF.

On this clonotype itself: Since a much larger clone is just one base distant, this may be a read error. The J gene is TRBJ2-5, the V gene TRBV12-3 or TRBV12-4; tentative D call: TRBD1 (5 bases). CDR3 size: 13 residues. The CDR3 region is CASSFRQKEIQYF. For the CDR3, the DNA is TGTGCCAGCAGTTTCCGACAGAAAGAGATCCAGTACTTC.

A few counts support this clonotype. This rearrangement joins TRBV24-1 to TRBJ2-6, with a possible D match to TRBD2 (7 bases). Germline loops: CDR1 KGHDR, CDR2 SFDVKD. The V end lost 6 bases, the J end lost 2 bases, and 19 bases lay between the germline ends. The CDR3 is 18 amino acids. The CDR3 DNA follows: TGTGCCACCAGTTTGGGCGGAGGGGGGGTGGCTGGGGCCAACGTCCTGACTTTC. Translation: CATSLGGGGVAGANVLTF.

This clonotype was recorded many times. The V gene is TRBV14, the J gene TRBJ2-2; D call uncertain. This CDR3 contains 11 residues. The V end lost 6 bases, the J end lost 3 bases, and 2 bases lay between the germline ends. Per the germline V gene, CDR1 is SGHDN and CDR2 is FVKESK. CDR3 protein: CASSHTGELFF. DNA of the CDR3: TGTGCCAGCAGTCACACCGGGGAGCTGTTTTTT.

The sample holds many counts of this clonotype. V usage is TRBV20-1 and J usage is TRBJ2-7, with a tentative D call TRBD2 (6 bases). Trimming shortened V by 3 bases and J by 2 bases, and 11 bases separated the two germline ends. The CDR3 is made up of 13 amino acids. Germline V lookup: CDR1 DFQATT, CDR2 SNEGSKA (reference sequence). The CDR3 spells CSARERTTYEQYF. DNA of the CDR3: TGCAGTGCTAGGGAGCGGACTACCTACGAGCAGTACTTC.

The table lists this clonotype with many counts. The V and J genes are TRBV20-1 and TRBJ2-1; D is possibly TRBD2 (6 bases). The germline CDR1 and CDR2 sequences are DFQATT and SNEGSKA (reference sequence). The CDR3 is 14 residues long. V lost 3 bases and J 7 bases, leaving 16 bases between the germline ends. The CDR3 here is CSASIGGLGNEQFF. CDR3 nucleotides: TGCAGTGCTAGTATTGGGGGACTGGGGAATGAGCAGTTCTTC.

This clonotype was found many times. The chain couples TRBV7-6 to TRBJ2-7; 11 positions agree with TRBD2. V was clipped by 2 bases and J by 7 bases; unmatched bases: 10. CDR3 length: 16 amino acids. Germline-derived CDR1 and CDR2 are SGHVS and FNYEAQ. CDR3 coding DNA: TGTGCCAGCAGCTTATCTGCACTAGCGGGAGCGGGAGAGCAGTACTTC. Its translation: CASSLSALAGAGEQYF.

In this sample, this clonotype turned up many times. In nucleotides, the CDR3 is TGTGCCAGCAGCTCGGCGCCTACACCGGGACAACGACTTCAAGAGACCCAGTACTTC. This codes for CASSSAPTPGQRLQETQYF. V is TRBV5-4 and J is TRBJ2-5; TRBD1 is a possible D gene (6 bases). Germline loops: CDR1 SGHNT, CDR2 YYREEE (reference sequence). The CDR3 is made up of 19 amino acids. Trimming took 3 bases from V and 2 from J, leaving 26 bases between them.